The entry below gives a single T cell receptor beta chain sequence along with its context. Generated by immunoSEQ multiplex PCR, the TCRdb table keeps only in-frame clones and is missing some. The data contain roughly 53,000 clones, around 88% of them singletons. These data belong to a study of PD-L1 blockade in urothelial cancer. Background on the study: Atezolizumab was started by patients in 2014 at 1,200 mg intravenously every 3 weeks. It was at 3 weeks (second dose) and 6 weeks after treatment start that blood was analyzed. Of 29 patients, some 24 were males with bladder-origin urothelial cancer. Peripheral blood specimens exhibited a median yield of approximately 140,000 T cells.

Time point in this sample: pretreatment peripheral blood. Sequencing used PBMCs, obtained around atezolizumab (anti-PD-L1) treatment. This receptor was identified in a woman in her sixties or seventies with urothelial cancer.

The CDR3 sequence is CASSLIRGGTSVYNEQFF. In DNA, the CDR3 is TGTGCCAGCAGCTTAATTCGTGGGGGGACTAGCGTCTACAATGAGCAGTTCTTC. The genes are TRBV7-2 and TRBJ2-1; 10 bases are shared with TRBD2. Germline V CDR1 and CDR2: SGHTA, FQGNSA. The CDR3 is made up of 18 amino acids. V was pared by 2 bases and J by 3 bases, with 10 bases of the junction left unmatched. Drawing the rest from reference TRBV7-2 and TRBJ2-1, the complete variable domain is GAGVSQSPSNKVTEKGKDVELRCDPISGHTALYWYRQSLGQGLEFLIYFQGNSAPDKSGLPSDRFSAERTGGSVSTLTIQRTQQEDSAVYLCASSLIRGGTSVYNEQFFGPGTRLTVL.